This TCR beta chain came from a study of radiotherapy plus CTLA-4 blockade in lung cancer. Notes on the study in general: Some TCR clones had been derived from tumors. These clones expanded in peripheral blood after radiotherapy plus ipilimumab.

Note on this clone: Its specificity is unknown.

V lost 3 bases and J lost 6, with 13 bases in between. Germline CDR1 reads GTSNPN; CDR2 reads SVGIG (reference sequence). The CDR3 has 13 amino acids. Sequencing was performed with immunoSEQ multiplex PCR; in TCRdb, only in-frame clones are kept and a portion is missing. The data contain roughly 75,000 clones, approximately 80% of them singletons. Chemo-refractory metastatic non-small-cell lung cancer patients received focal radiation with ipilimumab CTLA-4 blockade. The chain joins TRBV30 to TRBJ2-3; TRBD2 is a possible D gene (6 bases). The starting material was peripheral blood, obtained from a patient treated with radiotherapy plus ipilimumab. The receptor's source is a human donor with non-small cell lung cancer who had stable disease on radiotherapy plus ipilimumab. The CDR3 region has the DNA TGTGCCTGGAGCGGGGGTGGGGCGGATACGCAGTATTTT. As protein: CAWSGGGADTQYF. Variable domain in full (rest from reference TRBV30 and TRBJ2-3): SQTIHQWPATLVQPVGSPLSLECTVEGTSNPNLYWYRQAAGRGLQLLFYSVGIGQISSEVPQNLSASRPQDRQFILSSKKLLLSDSGFYLCAWSGGGADTQYFGPGTRLTVL.